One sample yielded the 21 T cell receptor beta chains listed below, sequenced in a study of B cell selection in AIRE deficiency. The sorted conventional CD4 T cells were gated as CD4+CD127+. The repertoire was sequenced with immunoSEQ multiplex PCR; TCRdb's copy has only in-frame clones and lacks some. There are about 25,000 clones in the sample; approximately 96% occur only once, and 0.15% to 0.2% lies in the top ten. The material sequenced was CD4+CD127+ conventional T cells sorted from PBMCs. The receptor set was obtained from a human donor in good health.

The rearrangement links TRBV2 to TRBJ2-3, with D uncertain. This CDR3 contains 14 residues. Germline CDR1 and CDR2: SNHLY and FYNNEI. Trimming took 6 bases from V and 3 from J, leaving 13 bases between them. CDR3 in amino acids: CASRRHGSTDTQYF. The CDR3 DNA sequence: TGTGCCAGCAGGAGGCACGGATCGACAGATACGCAGTATTTT.

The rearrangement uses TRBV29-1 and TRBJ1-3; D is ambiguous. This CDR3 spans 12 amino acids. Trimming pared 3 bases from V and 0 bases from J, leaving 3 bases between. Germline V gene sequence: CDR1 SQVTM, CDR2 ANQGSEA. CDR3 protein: CSVDSSGNTIYF. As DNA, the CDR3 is TGCAGCGTTGACAGCTCTGGAAACACCATATATTTT.

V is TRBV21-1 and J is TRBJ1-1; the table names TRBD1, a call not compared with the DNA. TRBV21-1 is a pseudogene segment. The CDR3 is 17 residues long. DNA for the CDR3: TGTGCCAGCAGCAAACCCCAGGGACAGAGATATAACACTGAAGCTTTCTTT. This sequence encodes CASSKPQGQRYNTEAFF.

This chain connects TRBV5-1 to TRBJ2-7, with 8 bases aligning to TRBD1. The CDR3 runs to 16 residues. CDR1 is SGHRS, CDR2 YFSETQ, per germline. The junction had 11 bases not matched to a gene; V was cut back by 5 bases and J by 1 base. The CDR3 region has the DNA TGCGCCAGCAGACAAGCCCCGGGACAGGCTTCCTACGAGCAGTACTTC. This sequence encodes CASRQAPGQASYEQYF.

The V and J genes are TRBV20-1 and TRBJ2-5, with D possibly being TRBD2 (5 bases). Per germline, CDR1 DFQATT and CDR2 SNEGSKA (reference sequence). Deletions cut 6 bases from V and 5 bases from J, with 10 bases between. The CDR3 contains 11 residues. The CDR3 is CSARRGETQYF. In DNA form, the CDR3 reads TGCAGTGCCAGGCGCGGGGAGACCCAGTACTTC.

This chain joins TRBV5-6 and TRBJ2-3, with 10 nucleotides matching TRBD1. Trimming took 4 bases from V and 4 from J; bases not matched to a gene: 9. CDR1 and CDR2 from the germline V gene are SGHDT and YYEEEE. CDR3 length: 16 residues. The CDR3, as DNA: TGTGCCAGCAGCGTTGACAGGGGGCGCGGATCAGATACGCAGTATTTT. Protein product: CASSVDRGRGSDTQYF. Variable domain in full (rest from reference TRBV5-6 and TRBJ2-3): DAGVTQSPTHLIKTRGQQVTLRCSPKSGHDTVSWYQQALGQGPQFIFQYYEEEERQRGNFPDRFSGHQFPNYSSELNVNALLLGDSALYLCASSVDRGRGSDTQYFGPGTRLTVL.

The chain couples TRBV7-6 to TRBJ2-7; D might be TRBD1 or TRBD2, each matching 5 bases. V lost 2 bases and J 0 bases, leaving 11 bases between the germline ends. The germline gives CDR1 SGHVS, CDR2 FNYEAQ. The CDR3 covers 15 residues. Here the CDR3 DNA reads TGTGCCAGCAGCTTAAGGGCAGGGAGCTCCTACGAGCAGTACTTC. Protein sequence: CASSLRAGSSYEQYF.

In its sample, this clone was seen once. The CDR3 DNA reads TGTGCCAGTAGCACGACTAGCGGGGGCACCGGGGAGCTGTTTTTT. This codes for CASSTTSGGTGELFF. The genes are TRBV19 and TRBJ2-2; TRBD2 matches at 12 bases. J gave up 4 bases and V 6 bases, and 3 bases lay outside the gene matches. Germline V lookup: CDR1 LNHDA, CDR2 SQIVND (reference sequence). The CDR3 totals 15 residues.

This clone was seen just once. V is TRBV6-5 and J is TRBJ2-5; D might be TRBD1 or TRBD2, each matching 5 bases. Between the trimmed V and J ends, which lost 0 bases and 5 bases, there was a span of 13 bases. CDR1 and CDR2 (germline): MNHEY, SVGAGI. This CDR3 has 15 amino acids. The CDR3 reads CASSYSRGSRETQYF. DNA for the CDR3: TGTGCCAGCAGTTACTCGAGGGGAAGTCGGGAGACCCAGTACTTC.

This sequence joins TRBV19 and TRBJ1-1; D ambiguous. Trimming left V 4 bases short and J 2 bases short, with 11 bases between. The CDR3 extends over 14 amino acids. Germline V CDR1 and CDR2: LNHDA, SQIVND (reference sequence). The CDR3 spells CASSTSTRNTEAFF. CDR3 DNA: TGTGCCAGTAGTACCTCGACAAGAAACACTGAAGCTTTCTTT.

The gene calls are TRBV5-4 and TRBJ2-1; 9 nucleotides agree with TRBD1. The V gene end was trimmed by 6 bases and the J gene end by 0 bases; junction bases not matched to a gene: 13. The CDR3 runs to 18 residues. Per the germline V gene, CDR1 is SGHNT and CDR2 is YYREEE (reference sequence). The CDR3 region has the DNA TGTGCCAGCACCCAACCGGGACAGGGAACGACCTCCTACAATGAGCAGTTCTTC. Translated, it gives CASTQPGQGTTSYNEQFF.

The CDR3 spells CASSLAPTGGSTEAFF. DNA for the CDR3: TGTGCCAGCAGCTTAGCTCCAACAGGGGGCTCCACTGAAGCTTTCTTT. V is TRBV13 and J is TRBJ1-1; 9 positions agree with TRBD1. Germline CDR1 and CDR2: PRHDT and FYEKMQ (reference sequence). This CDR3 is 16 amino acids long. Trimming at V came to 1 base and at J to 4 bases, leaving 7 bases not matched to a gene.

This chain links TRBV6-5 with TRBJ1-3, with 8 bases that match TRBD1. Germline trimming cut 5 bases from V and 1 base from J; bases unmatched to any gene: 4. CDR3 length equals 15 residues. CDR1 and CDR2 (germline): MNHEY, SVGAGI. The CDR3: CASSLGQASGNTIYF. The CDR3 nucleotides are TGTGCCAGCAGTCTGGGACAGGCTTCTGGAAACACCATATATTTT.

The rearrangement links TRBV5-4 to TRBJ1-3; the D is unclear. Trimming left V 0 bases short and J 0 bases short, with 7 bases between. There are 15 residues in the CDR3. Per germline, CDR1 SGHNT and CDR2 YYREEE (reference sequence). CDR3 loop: CASSLGSPSGNTIYF. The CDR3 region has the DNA TGTGCCAGCAGCTTGGGTTCGCCCTCTGGAAACACCATATATTTT.

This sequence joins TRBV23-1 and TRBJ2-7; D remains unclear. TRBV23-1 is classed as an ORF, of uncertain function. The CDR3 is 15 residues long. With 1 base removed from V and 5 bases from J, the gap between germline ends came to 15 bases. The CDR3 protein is CASSQYPNRSNEQYF. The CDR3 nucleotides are TGCGCCAGCAGTCAATATCCCAACCGGTCCAACGAGCAGTACTTC.

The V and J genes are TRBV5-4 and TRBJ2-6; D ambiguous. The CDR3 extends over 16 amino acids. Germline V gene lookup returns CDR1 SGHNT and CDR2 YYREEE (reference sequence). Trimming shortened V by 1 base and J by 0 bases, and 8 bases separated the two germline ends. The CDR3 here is CASSLNGRSGANVLTF. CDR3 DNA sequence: TGTGCCAGCAGCTTGAACGGACGCTCTGGGGCCAACGTCCTGACTTTC.

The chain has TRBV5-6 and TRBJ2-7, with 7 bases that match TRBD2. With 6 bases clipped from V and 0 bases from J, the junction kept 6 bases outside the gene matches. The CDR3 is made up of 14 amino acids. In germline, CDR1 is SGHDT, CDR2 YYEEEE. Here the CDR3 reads CASTPRGSSYEQYF. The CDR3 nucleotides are TGTGCCAGCACCCCGCGGGGGAGCTCCTACGAGCAGTACTTC.

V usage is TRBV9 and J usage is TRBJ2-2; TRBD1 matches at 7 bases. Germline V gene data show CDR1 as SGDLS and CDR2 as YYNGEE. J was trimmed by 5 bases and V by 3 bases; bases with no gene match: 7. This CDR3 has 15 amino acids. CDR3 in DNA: TGTGCCAGCAGCGCCGGGACAGTCCGAACCGGGGAGCTGTTTTTT. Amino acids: CASSAGTVRTGELFF.

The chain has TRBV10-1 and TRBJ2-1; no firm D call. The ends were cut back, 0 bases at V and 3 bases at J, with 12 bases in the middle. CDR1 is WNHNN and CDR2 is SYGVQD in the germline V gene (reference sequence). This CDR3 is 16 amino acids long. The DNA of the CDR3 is TGCGCCAGCAGTGAGTCGCGAGCCCCTAGCTACAATGAGCAGTTCTTC. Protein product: CASSESRAPSYNEQFF.

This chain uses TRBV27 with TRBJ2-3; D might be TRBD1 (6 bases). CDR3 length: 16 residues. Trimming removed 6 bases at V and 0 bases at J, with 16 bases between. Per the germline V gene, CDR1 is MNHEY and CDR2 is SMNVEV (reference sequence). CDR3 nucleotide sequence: TGTGCCAGCAGCTCTGACAGGCGAGTTAGCACAGATACGCAGTATTTT. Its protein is CASSSDRRVSTDTQYF.

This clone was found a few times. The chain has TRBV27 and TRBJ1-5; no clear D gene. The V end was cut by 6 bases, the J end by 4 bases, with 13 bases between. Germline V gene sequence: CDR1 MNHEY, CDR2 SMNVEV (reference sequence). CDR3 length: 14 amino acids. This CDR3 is CASSPEAVNQPQHF. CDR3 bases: TGTGCCAGCAGCCCCGAGGCAGTTAATCAGCCCCAGCATTTT.